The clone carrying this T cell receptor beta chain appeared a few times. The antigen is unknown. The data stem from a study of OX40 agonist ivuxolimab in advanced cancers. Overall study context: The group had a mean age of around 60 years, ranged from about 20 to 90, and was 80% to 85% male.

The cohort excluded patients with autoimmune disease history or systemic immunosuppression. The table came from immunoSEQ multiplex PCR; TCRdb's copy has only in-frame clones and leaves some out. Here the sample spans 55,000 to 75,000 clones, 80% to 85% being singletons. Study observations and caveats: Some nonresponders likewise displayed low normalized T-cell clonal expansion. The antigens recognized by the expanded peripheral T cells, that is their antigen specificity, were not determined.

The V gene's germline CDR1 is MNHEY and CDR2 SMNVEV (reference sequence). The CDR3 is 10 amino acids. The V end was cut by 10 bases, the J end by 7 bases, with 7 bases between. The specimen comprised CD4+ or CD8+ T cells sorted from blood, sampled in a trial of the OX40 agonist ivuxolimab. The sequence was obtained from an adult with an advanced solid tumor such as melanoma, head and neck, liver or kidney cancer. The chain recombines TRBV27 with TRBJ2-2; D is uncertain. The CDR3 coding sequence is TGTGCCAAAATAAACGGGGAGCTGTTTTTT. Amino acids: CAKINGELFF.